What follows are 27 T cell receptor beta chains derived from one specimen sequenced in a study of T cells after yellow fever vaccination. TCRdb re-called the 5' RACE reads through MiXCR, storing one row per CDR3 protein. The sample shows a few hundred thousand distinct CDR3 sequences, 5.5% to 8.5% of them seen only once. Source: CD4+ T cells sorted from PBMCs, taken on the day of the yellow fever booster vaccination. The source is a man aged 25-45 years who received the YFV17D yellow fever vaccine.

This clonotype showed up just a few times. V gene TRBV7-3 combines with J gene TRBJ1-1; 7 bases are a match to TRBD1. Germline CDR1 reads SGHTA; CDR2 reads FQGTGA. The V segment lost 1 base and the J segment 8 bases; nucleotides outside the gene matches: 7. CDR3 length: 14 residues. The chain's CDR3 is CASSLMSSGQEAFF. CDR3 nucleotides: TGTGCCAGCAGCTTAATGAGTTCGGGACAGGAAGCTTTCTTT.

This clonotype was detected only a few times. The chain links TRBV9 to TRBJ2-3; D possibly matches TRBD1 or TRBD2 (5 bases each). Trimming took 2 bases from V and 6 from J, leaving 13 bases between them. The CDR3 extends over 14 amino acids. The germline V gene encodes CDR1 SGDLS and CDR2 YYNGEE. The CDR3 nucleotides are TGTGCCAGCAGCGTGGCCGGGGCCAAGGATACGCAGTATTTT. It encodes CASSVAGAKDTQYF.

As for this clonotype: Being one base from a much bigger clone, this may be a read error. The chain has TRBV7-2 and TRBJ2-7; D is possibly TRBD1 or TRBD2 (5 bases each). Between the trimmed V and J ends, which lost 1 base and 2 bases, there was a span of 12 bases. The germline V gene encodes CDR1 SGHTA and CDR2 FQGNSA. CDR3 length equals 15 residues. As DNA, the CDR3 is TGTGCCAGCAGCTTAGACAGATTGGGGGCCTACGAGCAGTACTTC. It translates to CASSLDRLGAYEQYF.

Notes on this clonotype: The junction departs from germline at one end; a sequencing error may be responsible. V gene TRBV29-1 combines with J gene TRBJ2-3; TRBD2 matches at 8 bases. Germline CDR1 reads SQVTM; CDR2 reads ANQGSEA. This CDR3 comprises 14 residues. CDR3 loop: CSAPLAGSGNRQDF. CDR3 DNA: TGCAGCGCCCCTCTAGCGGGCAGCGGAAACCGGCAGGATTTT.

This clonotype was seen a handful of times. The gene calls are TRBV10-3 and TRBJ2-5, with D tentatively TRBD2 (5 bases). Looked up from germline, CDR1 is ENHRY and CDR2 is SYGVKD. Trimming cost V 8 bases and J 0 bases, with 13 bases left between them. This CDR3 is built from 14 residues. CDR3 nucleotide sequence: TGTGCCATCCGGGGAGAAGCGAACCAAGAGACCCAGTACTTC. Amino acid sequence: CAIRGEANQETQYF.

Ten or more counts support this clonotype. CDR3 residues: CASSQEGGIYGYTF. CDR3 DNA sequence: TGCGCCAGCAGCCAAGAAGGGGGCATCTATGGCTACACCTTC. The chain joins TRBV4-3 to TRBJ1-2; TRBD1 agrees at 7 bases. Germline loops: CDR1 LGHNA, CDR2 YSLEER. This CDR3 contains 14 residues. V dropped 0 bases and J dropped 4; count of bases not matched to a gene: 2.

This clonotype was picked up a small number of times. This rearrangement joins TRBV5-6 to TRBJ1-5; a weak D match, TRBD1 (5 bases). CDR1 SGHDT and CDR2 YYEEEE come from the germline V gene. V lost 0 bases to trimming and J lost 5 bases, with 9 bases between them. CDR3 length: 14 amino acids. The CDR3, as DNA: TGTGCCAGCAGCTTGGCCGGGACGCATCAGCCCCAGCATTTT. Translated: CASSLAGTHQPQHF.

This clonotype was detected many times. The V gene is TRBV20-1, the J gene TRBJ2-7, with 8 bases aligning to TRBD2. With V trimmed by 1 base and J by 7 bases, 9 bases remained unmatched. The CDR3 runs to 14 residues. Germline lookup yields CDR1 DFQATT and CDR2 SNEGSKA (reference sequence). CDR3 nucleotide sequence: TGCAGTGCTAGAGTGGCGGGGGGCGGGGGAGAGCAGTACTTC. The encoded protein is CSARVAGGGGEQYF.

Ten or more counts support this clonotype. CDR3 loop: CSVWGAGGELFF. In nucleotides, the CDR3 is TGCAGCGTTTGGGGGGCCGGCGGGGAGCTGTTTTTT. This chain connects TRBV29-1 to TRBJ2-2; D tentatively fits TRBD1 or TRBD2 (6 bases each). This CDR3 is 12 amino acids long. The V gene lost 5 bases and the J gene lost 7 bases, with 11 bases spanning the gap. Per the germline V gene, CDR1 is SQVTM and CDR2 is ANQGSEA.

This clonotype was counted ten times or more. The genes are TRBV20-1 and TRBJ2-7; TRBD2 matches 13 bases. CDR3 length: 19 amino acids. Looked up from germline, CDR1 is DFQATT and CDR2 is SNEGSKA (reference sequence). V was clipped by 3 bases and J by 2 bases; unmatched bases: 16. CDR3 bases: TGCAGTGCTAGTAGCTCCCCTGGCAGACTAGCGGGAGGAACCTACGAGCAGTACTTC. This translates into CSASSSPGRLAGGTYEQYF.

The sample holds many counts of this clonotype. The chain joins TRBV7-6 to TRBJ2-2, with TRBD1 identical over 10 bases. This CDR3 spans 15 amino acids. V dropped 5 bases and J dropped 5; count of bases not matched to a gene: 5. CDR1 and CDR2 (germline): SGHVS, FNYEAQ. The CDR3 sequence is CASSPGQGGTGELFF. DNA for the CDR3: TGTGCCAGCAGCCCCGGACAGGGGGGGACCGGGGAGCTGTTTTTT.

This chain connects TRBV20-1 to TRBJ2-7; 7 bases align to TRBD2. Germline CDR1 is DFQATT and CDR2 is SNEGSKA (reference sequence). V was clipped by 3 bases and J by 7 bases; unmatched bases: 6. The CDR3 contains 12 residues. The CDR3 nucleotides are TGCAGTGCTAGGGGATTCGGGAGGGAGCAGTACTTC. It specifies CSARGFGREQYF.

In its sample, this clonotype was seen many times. CDR3 sequence reads: CASNTLTTSNGELFF. In DNA, the CDR3 is TGTGCCAGCAACACCCTAACCACGTCGAACGGGGAGCTGTTTTTT. The V and J genes are TRBV4-2 and TRBJ2-2; no definite D call. Trimming took 7 bases from V and 7 from J, leaving 19 bases between them. CDR3 size: 15 residues. The germline CDR1 and CDR2 sequences are LGHNA and YNFKEQ.

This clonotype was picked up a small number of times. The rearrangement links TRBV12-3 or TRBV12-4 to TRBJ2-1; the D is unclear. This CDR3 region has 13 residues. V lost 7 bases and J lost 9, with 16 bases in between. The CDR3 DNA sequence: TGTGCCAGCACGGTCCTAGGTACGAGTGAGCAGTTCTTC. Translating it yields CASTVLGTSEQFF.

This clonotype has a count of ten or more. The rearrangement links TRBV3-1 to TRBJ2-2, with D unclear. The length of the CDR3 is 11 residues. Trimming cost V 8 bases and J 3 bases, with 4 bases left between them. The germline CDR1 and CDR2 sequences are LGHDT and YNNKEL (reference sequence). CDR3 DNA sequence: TGTGCCAGCCACCACACCGGGGAGCTGTTTTTT. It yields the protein CASHHTGELFF.

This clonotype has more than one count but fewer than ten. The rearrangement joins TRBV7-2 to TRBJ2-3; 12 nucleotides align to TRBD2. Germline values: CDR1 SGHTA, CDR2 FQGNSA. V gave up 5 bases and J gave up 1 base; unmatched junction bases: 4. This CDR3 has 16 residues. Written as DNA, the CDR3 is TGTGCCAGCAGCAAGACTAGCGGGAGTGGCACAGATACGCAGTATTTT. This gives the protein CASSKTSGSGTDTQYF.

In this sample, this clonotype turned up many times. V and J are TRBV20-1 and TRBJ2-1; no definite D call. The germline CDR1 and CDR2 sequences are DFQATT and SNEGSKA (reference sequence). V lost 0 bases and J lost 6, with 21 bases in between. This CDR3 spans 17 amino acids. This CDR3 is CSARDQSAGRRSNEQFF. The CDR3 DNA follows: TGCAGTGCTAGAGATCAATCCGCCGGGCGTCGTTCCAATGAGCAGTTCTTC.

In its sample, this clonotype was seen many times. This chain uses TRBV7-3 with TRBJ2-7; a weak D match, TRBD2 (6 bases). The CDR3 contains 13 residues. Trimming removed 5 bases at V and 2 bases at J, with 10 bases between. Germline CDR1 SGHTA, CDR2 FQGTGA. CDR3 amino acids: CASSLSGTYEQYF. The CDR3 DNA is TGTGCCAGCAGCCTTAGCGGAACCTACGAGCAGTACTTC.

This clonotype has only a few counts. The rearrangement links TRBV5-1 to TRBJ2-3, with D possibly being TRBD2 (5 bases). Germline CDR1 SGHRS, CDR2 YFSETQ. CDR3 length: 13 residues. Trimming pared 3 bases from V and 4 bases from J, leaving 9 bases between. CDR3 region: CASSSPSPDTQYF. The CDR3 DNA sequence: TGCGCCAGCAGCTCGCCTAGCCCAGATACGCAGTATTTT.

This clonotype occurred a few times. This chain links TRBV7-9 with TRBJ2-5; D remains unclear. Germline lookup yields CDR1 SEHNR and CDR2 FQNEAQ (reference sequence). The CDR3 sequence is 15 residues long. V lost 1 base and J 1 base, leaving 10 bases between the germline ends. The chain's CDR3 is CASSLDKRSQETQYF. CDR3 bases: TGTGCCAGCAGCTTAGATAAGCGATCCCAAGAGACCCAGTACTTC. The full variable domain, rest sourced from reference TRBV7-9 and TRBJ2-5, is DTGVSQNPRHKITKRGQNVTFRCDPISEHNRLYWYRQTLGQGPEFLTYFQNEAQLEKSRLLSDRFSAERPKGSFSTLEIQRTEQGDSAMYLCASSLDKRSQETQYFGPGTRLLVL.

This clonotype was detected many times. Written as DNA, the CDR3 is TGCGCCAGCAGCCACCCCCGCGGGAATACGCAGTATTTT. Translation: CASSHPRGNTQYF. The rearrangement uses TRBV4-3 and TRBJ2-3, with D tentatively TRBD2 (6 bases). This CDR3 contains 13 residues. The V and J ends lost 3 bases and 7 bases respectively, with 11 bases between them. CDR1 is LGHNA, CDR2 YSLEER, per germline.

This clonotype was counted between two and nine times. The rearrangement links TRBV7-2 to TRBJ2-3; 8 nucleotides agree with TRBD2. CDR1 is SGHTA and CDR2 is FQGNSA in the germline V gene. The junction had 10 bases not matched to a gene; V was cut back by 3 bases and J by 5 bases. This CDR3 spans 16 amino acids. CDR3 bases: TGTGCCAGCAGCTTGGGGCCAGCGGGAGCGGTAGATACGCAGTATTTT. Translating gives CASSLGPAGAVDTQYF.

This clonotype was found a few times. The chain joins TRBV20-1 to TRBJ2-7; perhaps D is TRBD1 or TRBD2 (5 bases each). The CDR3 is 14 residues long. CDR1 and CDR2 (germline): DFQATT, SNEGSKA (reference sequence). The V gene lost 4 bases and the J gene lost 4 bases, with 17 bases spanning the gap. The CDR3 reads CSATGGDGRYEQYF. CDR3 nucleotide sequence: TGCAGTGCTACCGGTGGGGACGGACGTTACGAGCAGTACTTC.

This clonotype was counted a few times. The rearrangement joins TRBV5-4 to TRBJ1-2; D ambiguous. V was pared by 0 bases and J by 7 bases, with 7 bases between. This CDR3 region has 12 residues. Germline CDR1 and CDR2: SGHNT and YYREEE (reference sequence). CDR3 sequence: CASSLVGFGYTF. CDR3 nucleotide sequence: TGTGCCAGCAGCTTGGTTGGGTTTGGCTACACCTTC.

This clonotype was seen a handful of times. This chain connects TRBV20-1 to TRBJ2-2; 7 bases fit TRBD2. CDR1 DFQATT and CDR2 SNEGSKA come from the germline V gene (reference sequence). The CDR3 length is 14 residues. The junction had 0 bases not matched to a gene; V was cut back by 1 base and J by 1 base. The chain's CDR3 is CSARVAGNTGELFF. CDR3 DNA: TGCAGTGCTAGAGTAGCGGGGAACACCGGGGAGCTGTTTTTT.

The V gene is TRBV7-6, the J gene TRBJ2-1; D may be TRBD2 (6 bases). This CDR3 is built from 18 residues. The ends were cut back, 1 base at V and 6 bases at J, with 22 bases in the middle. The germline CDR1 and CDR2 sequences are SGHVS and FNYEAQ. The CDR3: CASSLVSSSGQGPNEQFF. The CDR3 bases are TGTGCCAGCAGCTTAGTTTCTAGTAGCGGACAAGGGCCCAATGAGCAGTTCTTC.

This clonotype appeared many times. As DNA, the CDR3 is TGTGCCAGCAGCTCCGGACAGGAAGCTTTCTTT. Its protein is CASSSGQEAFF. J is TRBJ1-1 and V is TRBV7-9; D possibly corresponds to TRBD1 (6 bases). V gave up 4 bases and J gave up 8 bases, with 8 bases separating them. CDR1 and CDR2 (germline): SEHNR, FQNEAQ (reference sequence). CDR3 size: 11 residues.